One and the same sample provided the 27 T cell receptor beta chains below, sequenced in a study of blood T cell repertoires in COVID-19. The table came from immunoSEQ multiplex PCR; TCRdb's copy has only in-frame clones and leaves some out. Of about 140,000 clones in the sample, more than 70% were seen once. The sequencing input was peripheral blood. The receptors derive from a woman aged 55-69 years with acute or convalescent COVID-19.

The chain recombines TRBV9 with TRBJ2-1, with 8 bases identical to TRBD2. V was pared by 4 bases and J by 4 bases, with 10 bases of the junction left unmatched. CDR3 length: 16 amino acids. The germline gives CDR1 SGDLS, CDR2 YYNGEE. The CDR3 DNA reads TGTGCCAGCAGCCCCCGTGGAGCGGGGGCTTACAATGAGCAGTTCTTC. Protein: CASSPRGAGAYNEQFF. The full variable domain, its missing parts supplied by reference TRBV9 and TRBJ2-1, is DSGVTQTPKHLITATGQRVTLRCSPRSGDLSVYWYQQSLDQGLQFLIQYYNGEERAKGNILERFSAQQFPDLHSELNLSSLELGDSALYFCASSPRGAGAYNEQFFGPGTRLTVL.

The rearrangement links TRBV14 to TRBJ1-6; no firm D call. Between the trimmed V and J ends, which lost 0 bases and 0 bases, there was a span of 6 bases. The germline gives CDR1 SGHDN, CDR2 FVKESK. This CDR3 region has 16 residues. The CDR3 protein is CASSQEAGSYNSPLHF. DNA for the CDR3: TGTGCCAGCAGCCAAGAGGCAGGCTCCTATAATTCACCCCTCCACTTT.

V is TRBV20-1 and J is TRBJ2-7; no clear D. The CDR3 spans 11 residues. CDR1 DFQATT and CDR2 SNEGSKA come from the germline V gene (reference sequence). V was pared by 0 bases and J by 2 bases, with 2 bases between. CDR3 residues: CSARDAYEQYF. The CDR3 nucleotides read TGCAGTGCTAGAGACGCCTACGAGCAGTACTTC.

Written as DNA, the CDR3 is TGTGCCAGACCGACAGCCTCCCTGTTGGGCACTGAAGCTTTCTTT. It translates to CARPTASLLGTEAFF. The rearrangement links TRBV19 to TRBJ1-1; tentatively, D is TRBD1 (5 bases). Germline V CDR1 and CDR2: LNHDA, SQIVND (reference sequence). V gave up 9 bases and J gave up 4 bases, with 21 bases separating them. The CDR3 has 15 amino acids. Using reference TRBV19 and TRBJ1-1 for the parts outside the CDR3, the full variable domain is DGGITQSPKYLFRKEGQNVTLSCEQNLNHDAMYWYRQDPGQGLRLIYYSQIVNDFQKGDIAEGYSVSREKKESFPLTVTSAQKNPTAFYLCARPTASLLGTEAFFGQGTRLTVV.

In its sample, this clone was seen a few times. The V gene is TRBV6-1, the J gene TRBJ1-3; D call uncertain. Trimming cost V 7 bases and J 1 base, with 11 bases left between them. The CDR3 totals 14 residues. Looked up from germline, CDR1 is MNHNS and CDR2 is SASEGT. CDR3 DNA: TGTGCCAGCATCCTAGATCTATCTGGAAACACCATATATTTT. Its protein product is CASILDLSGNTIYF.

V and J are TRBV29-1 and TRBJ2-5; 8 nucleotides match TRBD1. The ends lost 7 bases at V and 1 base at J; junction bases unmatched: 5. This CDR3 is 13 amino acids long. The V gene's germline CDR1 is SQVTM and CDR2 ANQGSEA. The CDR3: CSATGDLQETQYF. The CDR3 DNA reads as TGCAGCGCGACAGGGGACCTCCAAGAGACCCAGTACTTC.

This clone was recorded a few times. V and J are TRBV7-2 and TRBJ2-3, with D perhaps matching TRBD1 (5 bases). The germline V gene encodes CDR1 SGHTA and CDR2 FQGNSA. V lost 1 base and J lost 1, with 9 bases in between. The CDR3 covers 15 residues. The CDR3 DNA sequence: TGTGCCAGCAGCTTAGGCCCAGGGCGCACAGATACGCAGTATTTT. It specifies CASSLGPGRTDTQYF. Combining the CDR3 with reference TRBV7-2 and TRBJ2-3 gives the whole variable domain GAGVSQSPSNKVTEKGKDVELRCDPISGHTALYWYRQSLGQGLEFLIYFQGNSAPDKSGLPSDRFSAERTGGSVSTLTIQRTQQEDSAVYLCASSLGPGRTDTQYFGPGTRLTVL.

The chain carries TRBV5-4 and TRBJ2-7; tentatively, D is TRBD2 (5 bases). The germline V gene encodes CDR1 SGHNT and CDR2 YYREEE (reference sequence). The length of the CDR3 is 12 residues. The germline V and J ends were trimmed by 3 bases and 5 bases, with 9 bases remaining between them. CDR3 amino acids: CASSSPGNEQYF. In DNA form, the CDR3 reads TGTGCCAGCAGCTCACCCGGGAACGAGCAGTACTTC.

The J gene is TRBJ2-2, the V gene TRBV6-5; D uncertain. The CDR3 runs 13 residues. The V gene's germline CDR1 is MNHEY and CDR2 SVGAGI. Trimming left V 6 bases short and J 2 bases short, with 7 bases between. CDR3 in amino acids: CASSGRNTGELFF. The CDR3 nucleotides read TGTGCCAGCAGCGGTAGAAACACCGGGGAGCTGTTTTTT.

The V gene is TRBV10-1, the J gene TRBJ1-6, with 7 bases aligning to TRBD1. Germline CDR1 reads WNHNN; CDR2 reads SYGVQD (reference sequence). This CDR3 comprises 16 residues. With V trimmed by 0 bases and J by 7 bases, 6 bases remained unmatched. CDR3 sequence: CASSESTGTANSPLHF. CDR3 DNA: TGCGCCAGCAGTGAGTCGACGGGGACAGCGAATTCACCCCTCCACTTT.

The rearrangement uses TRBV11-3 and TRBJ2-7, with 10 bases matching TRBD1. This CDR3 is 15 amino acids long. The germline V gene has CDR1 SGHNT and CDR2 YENEEA. The trim removed 6 bases at V and 0 bases at J, leaving 5 bases unmatched. The DNA of the CDR3 is TGTGCCAGCAGTTCGGACAGGGGGACCTCCTACGAGCAGTACTTC. This sequence encodes CASSSDRGTSYEQYF.

This clone was observed a handful of times. CDR3 sequence (DNA): TGTGCCAGCAGTTTATTTGGTTGGGGCCGATCAGGGCCCCAGCATTTT. Translating gives CASSLFGWGRSGPQHF. This sequence joins TRBV28 and TRBJ1-5, with a weak D call TRBD1 (5 bases). Germline CDR1 MDHEN, CDR2 SYDVKM. The V end lost 1 base, the J end lost 9 bases, and 19 bases lay between the germline ends. This CDR3 has 16 residues.

The J gene is TRBJ2-1, the V gene TRBV5-6; a possible D gene is TRBD1 (6 bases). Germline loops: CDR1 SGHDT, CDR2 YYEEEE. V dropped 3 bases and J dropped 9 bases, with 13 bases sitting between them. The CDR3 runs to 13 residues. CDR3 sequence (DNA): TGTGCCAGCAGCTGGGGGCTCGAAGGTGAGCAGTTCTTC. Its protein is CASSWGLEGEQFF.

This sequence joins TRBV28 and TRBJ2-1; D gene unclear. V lost 4 bases, J lost 7 bases, and 11 bases lay in between. The CDR3 is 13 residues long. Germline lookup yields CDR1 MDHEN and CDR2 SYDVKM. The CDR3 is CASSSPRRNEQFF. CDR3 bases: TGTGCCAGCAGTTCCCCGCGTCGGAATGAGCAGTTCTTC.

This clone is medium-sized. The chain combines TRBV19 with TRBJ1-5; maybe TRBD1 (6 bases). V was pared by 4 bases and J by 3 bases, with 16 bases between. The CDR3 is made up of 16 amino acids. CDR1 is LNHDA and CDR2 is SQIVND in the germline V gene (reference sequence). CDR3 in amino acids: CASSTPARGNNQPQHF. The CDR3 coding sequence is TGTGCCAGTAGTACGCCCGCCAGGGGAAACAATCAGCCCCAGCATTTT. Looking up the rest from reference TRBV19 and TRBJ1-5 gives the full variable domain: DGGITQSPKYLFRKEGQNVTLSCEQNLNHDAMYWYRQDPGQGLRLIYYSQIVNDFQKGDIAEGYSVSREKKESFPLTVTSAQKNPTAFYLCASSTPARGNNQPQHFGDGTRLSIL.

This clone was found a few times. The CDR3 here is CAWSVPGDFGPQHF. The CDR3, as DNA: TGTGCCTGGAGTGTACCGGGGGACTTCGGGCCCCAGCATTTT. The gene calls are TRBV30 and TRBJ1-5, with D possibly matching TRBD1 (5 bases). CDR1 GTSNPN and CDR2 SVGIG come from the germline V gene (reference sequence). This CDR3 is built from 14 residues. Deletions cut 0 bases from V and 9 bases from J, with 15 bases between.

V gene TRBV15 combines with J gene TRBJ1-1; the D is unclear. The CDR3 runs 14 residues. CDR1 and CDR2 (germline): LNHNV, YYDKDF (reference sequence). V lost 4 bases, J lost 10 bases, and 19 bases lay in between. The CDR3 bases are TGTGCCACCAGCAACCCAGTGGAGCTGGGAGTAGCTTTCTTT. This codes for CATSNPVELGVAFF.

The CDR3 loop reads CASSFRQYYNSPLHF. The CDR3 DNA reads TGTGCCAGCAGTTTCAGACAGTACTATAATTCACCCCTCCACTTT. J is TRBJ1-6 and V is TRBV28; a weak D match, TRBD1 (5 bases). The CDR3 runs to 15 residues. Deletions cut 3 bases from V and 3 bases from J, with 9 bases between. Germline V lookup: CDR1 MDHEN, CDR2 SYDVKM.

The V and J genes are TRBV19 and TRBJ1-3; D perhaps matches TRBD1 (5 bases). V was pared by 5 bases and J by 0 bases, with 14 bases between. CDR1 is LNHDA and CDR2 is SQIVND in the germline V gene (reference sequence). The CDR3 consists of 16 residues. CDR3: CASSAPAQVSGNTIYF. As DNA, the CDR3 is TGTGCCAGTAGTGCCCCGGCACAGGTCTCTGGAAACACCATATATTTT.

The chain has TRBV9 and TRBJ2-7; perhaps TRBD2 as D (5 bases). Deletions cut 4 bases from V and 3 bases from J, with 8 bases between. The CDR3 length is 12 residues. Germline lookup yields CDR1 SGDLS and CDR2 YYNGEE. In DNA form, the CDR3 reads TGTGCCAGCAGCCCGAGGGACTACGAGCAGTACTTC. Encoded protein: CASSPRDYEQYF.

This clone was recorded a few times. The chain combines TRBV28 with TRBJ1-5, with D tentatively TRBD1 (5 bases). CDR3 length: 17 residues. Trimming stripped 4 bases from V and 6 bases from J, with 22 bases between. Germline CDR1 reads MDHEN; CDR2 reads SYDVKM. The CDR3 is CASSSAVGLGRGQPQHF. CDR3 sequence (DNA): TGTGCCAGCAGTTCCGCAGTGGGACTGGGAAGAGGTCAGCCCCAGCATTTT.

This clone showed up just a few times. This chain connects TRBV6-1 to TRBJ1-1; D not certain. The CDR3 sequence is 13 residues long. With 5 bases removed from V and 5 bases from J, the gap between germline ends came to 12 bases. Germline-derived CDR1 and CDR2 are MNHNS and SASEGT. The CDR3 loop reads CASSYRTGTEAFF. The CDR3 DNA reads as TGTGCCAGCAGTTATCGAACGGGGACTGAAGCTTTCTTT.

Note on this clone: Other DNA variants within this sample encode the same CDR3. The rearrangement links TRBV11-3 to TRBJ2-2; D might be TRBD2 (5 bases). The CDR3 loop spans 13 amino acids. The V and J ends lost 1 base and 6 bases respectively, with 6 bases between them. Germline V gene data show CDR1 as SGHNT and CDR2 as YENEEA. In DNA, the CDR3 is TGTGCCAGCAGCTTAGGAGGGCCCGGGGAGCTGTTTTTT. This sequence encodes CASSLGGPGELFF.

The chain combines TRBV3-1 (or the pseudogene TRBV3-2) with TRBJ2-2, with 7 bases fitting TRBD2. CDR3 length: 14 amino acids. V was clipped by 6 bases and J by 6 bases; unmatched bases: 7. Germline-derived CDR1 and CDR2 are LGHDT and YNNKEL (reference sequence). CDR3 coding DNA: TGTGCCAGCAGGTCTAGCGGCAGCGCCGGGGAGCTGTTTTTT. It translates to CASRSSGSAGELFF.

In nucleotides, the CDR3 is TGCAGTGCTAGTGACGGACAGCCGGTTCCTACTGAGCAGTTCTTC. Residues: CSASDGQPVPTEQFF. The chain uses TRBV20-1 and TRBJ2-1, with D possibly matching TRBD1 (6 bases). CDR1 DFQATT and CDR2 SNEGSKA come from the germline V gene (reference sequence). This CDR3 is built from 15 residues. V was pared by 3 bases and J by 9 bases, with 21 bases between.

V gene TRBV11-2 combines with J gene TRBJ2-3; weak D call: TRBD2 (7 bases). Germline values: CDR1 SGHAT, CDR2 FQNNGV. V gave up 0 bases and J gave up 3 bases, with 16 bases separating them. CDR3 size: 17 residues. The CDR3 sequence is CASSLDPGGLVTDTQYF. CDR3 coding DNA: TGTGCCAGCAGCTTAGATCCGGGGGGCCTGGTGACAGATACGCAGTATTTT.

This chain links TRBV29-1 with TRBJ2-7, with 10 bases identical to TRBD2. V trimming: 6 bases; J trimming: 2 bases; junction bases outside the gene matches: 4. Germline V gene data show CDR1 as SQVTM and CDR2 as ANQGSEA. This CDR3 has 13 amino acids. In nucleotides, the CDR3 is TGCAGCGTCAGACTAGCGGGCCCCTACGAGCAGTACTTC. This translates into CSVRLAGPYEQYF.